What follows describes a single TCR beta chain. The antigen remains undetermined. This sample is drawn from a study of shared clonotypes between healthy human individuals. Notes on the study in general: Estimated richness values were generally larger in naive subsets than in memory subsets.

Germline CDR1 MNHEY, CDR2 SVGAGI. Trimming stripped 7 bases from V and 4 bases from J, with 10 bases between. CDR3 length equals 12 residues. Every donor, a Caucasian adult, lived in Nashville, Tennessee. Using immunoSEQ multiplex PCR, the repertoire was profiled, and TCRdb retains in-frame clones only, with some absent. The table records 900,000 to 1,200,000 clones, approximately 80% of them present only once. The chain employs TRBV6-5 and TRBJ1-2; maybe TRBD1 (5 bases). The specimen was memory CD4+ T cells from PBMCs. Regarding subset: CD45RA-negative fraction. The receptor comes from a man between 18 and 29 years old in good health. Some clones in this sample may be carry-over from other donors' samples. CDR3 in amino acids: CASKDTLYGYTF. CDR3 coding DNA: TGTGCCAGCAAGGACACTCTCTATGGCTACACCTTC.